The 30 T cell receptor beta chains below all came from one sample that was sequenced in a study of OX40 agonist ivuxolimab in advanced cancers. The data were produced by immunoSEQ multiplex PCR, yet TCRdb's version contains in-frame clones alone and is incomplete. Among 150,000 to 180,000 clones listed, approximately 94% were seen once. Sequenced material: CD4+ or CD8+ T cells sorted from blood, taken in a trial of the OX40 agonist ivuxolimab. These receptors were taken from an adult with an advanced solid tumor such as melanoma, head and neck, liver or kidney cancer.

The gene calls are TRBV7-6 and TRBJ1-3, with D uncertain. Germline values: CDR1 SGHVS, CDR2 FNYEAQ. The CDR3 is made up of 14 amino acids. V was trimmed by 3 bases and J by 4 bases, leaving 10 bases between them. CDR3 protein: CASSLTDKGNTIYF. The CDR3 bases are TGTGCCAGCAGCTTGACGGATAAAGGAAACACCATATATTTT.

V gene TRBV6-4 combines with J gene TRBJ2-7; TRBD1 matches at 8 bases. Germline V gene data show CDR1 as MRHNA and CDR2 as SNTAGT. The CDR3 runs to 14 residues. Trimming took 5 bases from V and 1 from J; bases not matched to a gene: 4. CDR3 nucleotides: TGTGCCAGCAGTAGCCGGGACAGGTCCTACGAGCAGTACTTC. Its translation: CASSSRDRSYEQYF.

This clone was recorded only once. The V and J genes are TRBV5-1 and TRBJ2-4; possible D gene TRBD1, 5 bases. Germline assignment: CDR1 SGHRS and CDR2 YFSETQ. Trimming removed 0 bases at V and 5 bases at J, with 6 bases between. This CDR3 comprises 13 residues. As DNA, the CDR3 is TGCGCCAGCAGCTTGGGACAGCAAAACATTCAGTACTTC. This encodes CASSLGQQNIQYF.

The gene calls are TRBV19 and TRBJ1-5; TRBD1 agrees at 8 bases. Germline CDR1 LNHDA, CDR2 SQIVND (reference sequence). With 10 bases clipped from V and 3 bases from J, the junction kept 14 bases outside the gene matches. There are 16 residues in the CDR3. CDR3 loop: CATAPDRVGANQPQHF. CDR3 bases: TGTGCCACCGCTCCGGACAGGGTGGGGGCCAATCAGCCCCAGCATTTT.

V is TRBV5-1 and J is TRBJ2-1; 10 bases line up with TRBD1. The CDR3 consists of 15 residues. Trimming removed 0 bases from V and 9 bases from J; junction bases left unmatched: 6. CDR1 is SGHRS, CDR2 YFSETQ, per germline. The CDR3 sequence: CASSLGADRGTEQFF. The CDR3, as DNA: TGCGCCAGCAGCTTGGGTGCGGACAGGGGGACTGAGCAGTTCTTC.

The chain carries TRBV28 and TRBJ2-2; 13 bases are shared with TRBD2. The CDR3 is 18 amino acids. Trimming removed 2 bases from V and 2 bases from J; junction bases left unmatched: 5. Germline loops: CDR1 MDHEN, CDR2 SYDVKM. The CDR3 coding sequence is TGTGCCAGCAGTTTACCCCCGGGACTAGCGGGAAACACCGGGGAGCTGTTTTTT. Protein: CASSLPPGLAGNTGELFF.

The chain joins TRBV5-1 to TRBJ2-1; 8 nucleotides agree with TRBD1. V dropped 0 bases and J dropped 2; count of bases not matched to a gene: 4. The CDR3 loop spans 16 amino acids. Germline CDR1 is SGHRS and CDR2 is YFSETQ. The CDR3 here is CASSLAGQGTYNEQFF. CDR3 bases: TGCGCCAGCAGCTTGGCCGGACAGGGCACCTACAATGAGCAGTTCTTC.

The sample holds one count of this clone. The chain has TRBV4-3 and TRBJ2-3, with TRBD2 matching over 11 bases. The germline CDR1 and CDR2 sequences are LGHNA and YSLEER. The CDR3 spans 19 residues. With V trimmed by 1 base and J by 0 bases, 9 bases remained unmatched. CDR3 protein: CASSQGASGGTTSTDTQYF. The CDR3 DNA is TGCGCCAGCAGCCAAGGGGCTAGCGGGGGGACTACTAGCACAGATACGCAGTATTTT.

V is TRBV9 and J is TRBJ2-3, with 14 bases matching TRBD2. There are 16 residues in the CDR3. V shed 4 bases and J 4 bases; nucleotides not matched to a gene: 5. CDR1 is SGDLS and CDR2 is YYNGEE in the germline V gene. The CDR3 region is CASSPGLAGGSDTQYF. For the CDR3, the DNA is TGTGCCAGCAGCCCTGGACTAGCGGGAGGCTCAGATACGCAGTATTTT.

The chain recombines TRBV9 with TRBJ2-3, with 8 bases matching TRBD1. Germline CDR1 is SGDLS and CDR2 is YYNGEE. This CDR3 comprises 16 residues. The V segment lost 4 bases and the J segment 5 bases; nucleotides outside the gene matches: 12. In nucleotides, the CDR3 is TGTGCCAGCAGCCCCCGACAGGGGACGGGAGTAGATACGCAGTATTTT. It yields the protein CASSPRQGTGVDTQYF.

The chain couples TRBV11-2 to TRBJ2-7; 8 positions match TRBD1. V lost 1 base, J lost 3 bases, and 2 bases stayed unmatched. This CDR3 has 14 amino acids. Germline assignment: CDR1 SGHAT and CDR2 FQNNGV. DNA of the CDR3: TGTGCCAGCAGCTTAGCCGGGACAGGCTACGAGCAGTACTTC. This translates into CASSLAGTGYEQYF.

The chain couples TRBV28 to TRBJ1-4, with 8 bases lining up with TRBD1. The CDR3 spans 15 residues. V trimming: 2 bases; J trimming: 7 bases; junction bases outside the gene matches: 6. Germline lookup yields CDR1 MDHEN and CDR2 SYDVKM. This chain's CDR3 is CASSLIGQGIEKLFF. CDR3 sequence (DNA): TGTGCCAGCAGTTTAATAGGACAGGGCATTGAAAAACTGTTTTTT.

This clone has more than one count but fewer than ten. V is TRBV9 and J is TRBJ1-1; TRBD1 might be the D (6 bases). Trimming shortened V by 0 bases and J by 11 bases, and 29 bases separated the two germline ends. Germline V gene data show CDR1 as SGDLS and CDR2 as YYNGEE. The CDR3 totals 18 residues. In DNA form, the CDR3 reads TGTGCCAGCAGCGTAGAACCGGGGACAAGGGGTACCCCCAGGGAGGCTTTCTTT. The encoded protein is CASSVEPGTRGTPREAFF.

V gene TRBV5-6 combines with J gene TRBJ1-4; maybe TRBD1 (5 bases). CDR3 size: 15 residues. Trimming shortened V by 2 bases and J by 8 bases, and 16 bases separated the two germline ends. Germline V lookup: CDR1 SGHDT, CDR2 YYEEEE. The CDR3 DNA follows: TGTGCCAGCAGCTTCACCCCAGGGTTGGAGGAAAAACTGTTTTTT. This sequence encodes CASSFTPGLEEKLFF.

The chain joins TRBV2 to TRBJ2-7, with TRBD2 identical over 10 bases. The CDR3 is 16 residues long. Germline V CDR1 and CDR2: SNHLY, FYNNEI. The V segment lost 5 bases and the J segment 3 bases; nucleotides outside the gene matches: 10. The CDR3 loop is CASSSSGLADLYEQYF. In DNA form, the CDR3 reads TGTGCCAGCAGTAGTTCTGGACTAGCGGACCTCTACGAGCAGTACTTC. The full variable domain, in which reference TRBV2 and TRBJ2-7 provide the parts outside the CDR3, is EPEVTQTPSHQVTQMGQEVILRCVPISNHLYFYWYRQILGQKVEFLVSFYNNEISEKSEIFDDQFSVERPDGSNFTLKIRSTKLEDSAMYFCASSSSGLADLYEQYFGPGTRLTVT.

The chain is built from TRBV28 and TRBJ1-4; D gene ambiguous. The CDR3 extends over 12 amino acids. Germline CDR1 reads MDHEN; CDR2 reads SYDVKM. V gave up 2 bases and J gave up 12 bases, with 10 bases separating them. As DNA, the CDR3 is TGTGCCAGCAGTTTAGGGAATGTGGAACTGTTTTTT. As protein: CASSLGNVELFF.

The chain uses TRBV19 and TRBJ1-1; unclear D gene. Germline V gene data show CDR1 as LNHDA and CDR2 as SQIVND (reference sequence). V was clipped by 6 bases and J by 6 bases, with 17 bases between them. The CDR3 is made up of 14 amino acids. Here the CDR3 DNA reads TGTGCCAGTAGATACGATAGAGGGCTCGCTGAAGCTTTCTTT. Translated: CASRYDRGLAEAFF.

The V call is TRBV19, the J call TRBJ2-2; 7 positions match TRBD2. Germline CDR1 is LNHDA and CDR2 is SQIVND (reference sequence). V lost 7 bases, J lost 0 bases, and 8 bases stayed unmatched. This CDR3 has 16 amino acids. The CDR3 DNA follows: TGTGCCAGTACCCCATGGGGAGGGCCGAACACCGGGGAGCTGTTTTTT. It yields the protein CASTPWGGPNTGELFF.

The genes are TRBV5-1 and TRBJ2-2; 12 bases line up with TRBD2. Trimming at V came to 4 bases and at J to 7 bases, leaving 8 bases not matched to a gene. The germline CDR1 and CDR2 sequences are SGHRS and YFSETQ. This CDR3 has 16 residues. The CDR3 DNA reads TGCGCCAGCAGCCTTAGGACTAGCGGGGCGGTCGGGGAGCTGTTTTTT. Its protein product is CASSLRTSGAVGELFF.

The rearrangement links TRBV10-3 to TRBJ2-7, with D perhaps being TRBD1 or TRBD2 (5 bases each). The CDR3 is 13 amino acids. Deletions cut 10 bases from V and 0 bases from J, with 13 bases between. The germline gives CDR1 ENHRY, CDR2 SYGVKD. The DNA for the CDR3 is TGTGCCACCGGGACCAGAGGCTCCTACGAGCAGTACTTC. Translating it yields CATGTRGSYEQYF.

CDR3 sequence: CASSALVSGGYTF. The CDR3 region has the DNA TGTGCCAGTAGTGCGTTAGTTTCGGGCGGCTACACCTTC. This rearrangement joins TRBV19 to TRBJ1-2; D is unclear. The germline V gene encodes CDR1 LNHDA and CDR2 SQIVND (reference sequence). The CDR3 length is 13 residues. V lost 5 bases and J 8 bases, leaving 15 bases between the germline ends. The full variable domain, completed using reference TRBV19 and TRBJ1-2, is DGGITQSPKYLFRKEGQNVTLSCEQNLNHDAMYWYRQDPGQGLRLIYYSQIVNDFQKGDIAEGYSVSREKKESFPLTVTSAQKNPTAFYLCASSALVSGGYTFGSGTRLTVV.

The V call is TRBV6-1, the J call TRBJ1-2, with 9 bases matching TRBD1. The CDR3 covers 16 residues. V gave up 4 bases and J gave up 4 bases; unmatched junction bases: 10. Germline lookup yields CDR1 MNHNS and CDR2 SASEGT. CDR3 amino acids: CASSAGQGHRSYGYTF. CDR3 in DNA: TGTGCCAGCAGTGCGGGACAGGGCCACCGTAGCTATGGCTACACCTTC.

The V gene is TRBV28, the J gene TRBJ2-7; maybe TRBD2 (5 bases). V lost 8 bases to trimming and J lost 1 base, with 18 bases between them. Looked up from germline, CDR1 is MDHEN and CDR2 is SYDVKM. The CDR3 loop spans 15 amino acids. The CDR3, as DNA: TGTGCCAGCGCGGCTCCGGGGTCTACTTCCTACGAGCAGTACTTC. Its translation is CASAAPGSTSYEQYF.

The chain has TRBV5-1 and TRBJ2-1, with D tentatively TRBD1 (5 bases). The CDR3 sequence is 13 residues long. Trimming removed 6 bases from V and 1 base from J, with 8 bases in between. The germline gives CDR1 SGHRS, CDR2 YFSETQ. CDR3 in amino acids: CASNPGSYNEQFF. The CDR3 bases are TGCGCCAGCAATCCAGGGTCCTACAATGAGCAGTTCTTC.

This chain connects TRBV7-2 to TRBJ2-7, with 10 bases that match TRBD1. CDR3 length equals 15 residues. Germline V CDR1 and CDR2: SGHTA, FQGNSA. Losses at the gene ends were 5 bases for V and 3 bases for J; bases not matched to a gene: 7. The CDR3 sequence: CASSLFGTGVYEQYF. CDR3 nucleotides: TGTGCCAGCAGCCTCTTCGGGACAGGGGTCTACGAGCAGTACTTC.

V and J are TRBV10-1 and TRBJ2-4; unclear D gene. Germline-derived CDR1 and CDR2 are WNHNN and SYGVQD (reference sequence). V gave up 4 bases and J gave up 9 bases, with 13 bases separating them. CDR3 size: 13 residues. The DNA of the CDR3 is TGCGCCAGCAGTGGCGGTCTTAGAGGCATTCAGTACTTC. This translates into CASSGGLRGIQYF.

The chain has TRBV11-1 and TRBJ2-1, with D unresolved. V shed 1 base and J shed 2 bases, with 9 bases lying between them. The CDR3 consists of 15 residues. Germline V gene lookup returns CDR1 SGHAT and CDR2 FQDESV (reference sequence). The CDR3 bases are TGTGCCAGCAGCTTAGGGGCAGGAACCTACAATGAGCAGTTCTTC. It encodes CASSLGAGTYNEQFF. Variable domain in full (rest from reference TRBV11-1 and TRBJ2-1): EAEVAQSPRYKITEKSQAVAFWCDPISGHATLYWYRQILGQGPELLVQFQDESVVDDSQLPKDRFSAERLKGVDSTLKIQPAELGDSAMYLCASSLGAGTYNEQFFGPGTRLTVL.

CDR3 region: CASSVAGLGSYNEQFF. CDR3 bases: TGTGCCAGCAGCGTAGCGGGGCTAGGGTCCTACAATGAGCAGTTCTTC. The V gene is TRBV9, the J gene TRBJ2-1; D possibly matches TRBD1 or TRBD2 (5 bases each). Trimming left V 0 bases short and J 1 base short, with 11 bases between. The length of the CDR3 is 16 residues. CDR1 and CDR2 (germline): SGDLS, YYNGEE.

The gene calls are TRBV9 and TRBJ2-7; unclear D gene. Germline-derived CDR1 and CDR2 are SGDLS and YYNGEE. CDR3 size: 12 residues. Deletions cut 0 bases from V and 5 bases from J, with 6 bases between. CDR3: CASSVAGDEQYF. As DNA, the CDR3 is TGTGCCAGCAGCGTAGCTGGTGACGAGCAGTACTTC.

The chain has TRBV7-7 and TRBJ2-1, with D perhaps matching TRBD1 (6 bases). CDR3 size: 21 residues. The germline gives CDR1 SSHAT, CDR2 FNYEAQ (reference sequence). The V and J ends lost 5 bases and 3 bases respectively, with 32 bases between them. The CDR3 reads CASSPRGSRTVRTGNYNEQFF. The DNA of the CDR3 is TGTGCCAGCAGCCCCCGGGGCTCTAGGACAGTCAGGACTGGAAACTACAATGAGCAGTTCTTC.